The present T cell receptor (beta chain) was sequenced within a study of identical twins. One entry per CDR3 protein, called by TCRdb with MiXCR from the 5' RACE reads. The sample carries nearly 900,000 distinct CDR3 sequences, over 9% recorded once. Findings and caveats of the study: Invariant populations such as MAIT and iNKT cells could partly muddle zero-insertion analyses. Modelling underestimated the level of out-of-frame TCR alpha sharing observed in monozygotic twins.

Healthy Caucasians alone served as donors. Trimming cost V 1 base and J 9 bases, with 15 bases left between them. Germline loops: CDR1 DFQATT, CDR2 SNEGSKA (reference sequence). The CDR3 loop spans 13 amino acids. Details on this clonotype: Its antigen is as yet unknown.

This same sample was also part of a study on yellow fever vaccine responses in identical twins.

This clonotype originated in a woman aged 18-29 years in good health. The rearrangement uses TRBV20-1 and TRBJ2-5, with a weak D call TRBD2 (5 bases). Sequencing was performed on PBMCs. The CDR3 sequence: CSARVGRGRAQYF. DNA for the CDR3: TGCAGTGCTAGAGTCGGCCGGGGTAGGGCCCAGTACTTC.